The 28 T cell receptor beta chains below come from one sample, sequenced in a study of cytomegalovirus exposure and HLA in healthy donors. Generated by immunoSEQ multiplex PCR, the TCRdb table keeps only in-frame clones and is missing some. There are 110,000 to 150,000 clones in the sample; 88% occur only once, and approximately 8.5% lies in the top ten. Sequencing was performed on PBMCs. These receptors were obtained from a woman aged 18-29 years in good health and CMV-seropositive.

CDR3 sequence: CASSGRDMNTEAFF. The CDR3 nucleotides read TGTGCCAGCAGCGGCAGGGACATGAACACTGAAGCTTTCTTT. The chain joins TRBV9 to TRBJ1-1; possibly TRBD1 for D (6 bases). Looked up from germline, CDR1 is SGDLS and CDR2 is YYNGEE. The CDR3 runs to 14 residues. Trimming removed 3 bases from V and 0 bases from J, with 9 bases in between.

This clone was observed a few times. J is TRBJ2-7 and V is TRBV7-3; 8 bases agree with TRBD2. This CDR3 spans 15 amino acids. With 2 bases clipped from V and 0 bases from J, the junction kept 3 bases outside the gene matches. The germline V gene has CDR1 SGHTA and CDR2 FQGTGA. The CDR3 DNA reads TGTGCCAGCAGCTTAGCTAGCGGGTACTCCTACGAGCAGTACTTC. It yields the protein CASSLASGYSYEQYF.

This clone ranks as medium-sized. This chain links TRBV4-1 with TRBJ1-2; TRBD1 aligns across 8 bases. The V segment lost 4 bases and the J segment 4 bases; nucleotides outside the gene matches: 8. The germline V gene encodes CDR1 MGHRA and CDR2 YSYEKL. The CDR3 covers 15 residues. CDR3 sequence reads: CASSLHGQGAYGYTF. CDR3 nucleotides: TGCGCCAGCAGCCTCCATGGACAGGGCGCCTATGGCTACACCTTC.

The chain recombines TRBV5-1 with TRBJ2-3; 7 nucleotides line up with TRBD1. J gave up 5 bases and V 0 bases, and 6 bases lay outside the gene matches. This CDR3 region has 15 residues. Germline CDR1 and CDR2: SGHRS and YFSETQ. CDR3: CASSLATGAGDTQYF. Written as DNA, the CDR3 is TGCGCCAGCAGCTTGGCAACAGGGGCCGGAGATACGCAGTATTTT.

This clone was picked up a small number of times. J is TRBJ1-6 and V is TRBV4-3; D unclear. The CDR3 extends over 14 amino acids. Per germline, CDR1 LGHNA and CDR2 YSLEER. V shed 1 base and J shed 7 bases, with 8 bases lying between them. The DNA for the CDR3 is TGCGCCAGCAGCCAAGGCCGAGAAAATTCACCCCTCCACTTT. Its protein is CASSQGRENSPLHF.

J is TRBJ2-7 and V is TRBV30; D not certain. The ends were cut back, 3 bases at V and 0 bases at J, with 9 bases in the middle. The CDR3 consists of 13 residues. Germline lookup yields CDR1 GTSNPN and CDR2 SVGIG (reference sequence). The CDR3 sequence: CAWSLGSSYEQYF. In DNA, the CDR3 is TGTGCCTGGAGCCTCGGGTCCTCCTACGAGCAGTACTTC. The full variable domain, with the rest looked up from reference TRBV30 and TRBJ2-7, is SQTIHQWPATLVQPVGSPLSLECTVEGTSNPNLYWYRQAAGRGLQLLFYSVGIGQISSEVPQNLSASRPQDRQFILSSKKLLLSDSGFYLCAWSLGSSYEQYFGPGTRLTVT.

The V call is TRBV18, the J call TRBJ1-1, with TRBD1 as a possible D gene (5 bases). This CDR3 contains 15 residues. The V end lost 2 bases, the J end lost 1 base, and 11 bases lay between the germline ends. Germline V gene lookup returns CDR1 KGHSH and CDR2 LQKENI. CDR3 nucleotide sequence: TGTGCCAGCTCACCAAGAACAGGTACGAACACTGAAGCTTTCTTT. Translating it yields CASSPRTGTNTEAFF.

The rearrangement links TRBV7-9 to TRBJ2-2; D is possibly TRBD1 (6 bases). CDR3 length equals 16 residues. Germline V gene sequence: CDR1 SEHNR, CDR2 FQNEAQ (reference sequence). V lost 0 bases, J lost 6 bases, and 14 bases lay in between. CDR3 in DNA: TGTGCCAGCAGCTTAGCCAGTGGGGGCGCGGCCGGGGAGCTGTTTTTT. It yields the protein CASSLASGGAAGELFF.

This chain uses TRBV28 with TRBJ1-2; D is perhaps TRBD1 (5 bases). The CDR3 consists of 15 residues. Germline-derived CDR1 and CDR2 are MDHEN and SYDVKM. V was trimmed by 2 bases and J by 7 bases, leaving 17 bases between them. CDR3 sequence: CASSLGADFIGGYTF. DNA of the CDR3: TGTGCCAGCAGTTTAGGGGCAGATTTTATAGGTGGCTACACCTTC.

The sample holds one count of this clone. V usage is TRBV19 and J usage is TRBJ1-6; maybe TRBD1 (6 bases). The V and J ends lost 3 bases and 7 bases respectively, with 10 bases between them. The CDR3 loop spans 14 amino acids. CDR1 is LNHDA, CDR2 SQIVND, per germline (reference sequence). DNA of the CDR3: TGTGCCAGTAGTATGGGGCAGGGGAATTCACCCCTCCACTTT. Translating it yields CASSMGQGNSPLHF.

The rearrangement links TRBV4-3 to TRBJ1-1; 7 positions agree with TRBD1. This CDR3 spans 16 amino acids. V shed 6 bases and J 0 bases; nucleotides not matched to a gene: 10. Per germline, CDR1 LGHNA and CDR2 YSLEER. DNA for the CDR3: TGCGCCAGCAGACCCCAAATTACAGGGGTGAACACTGAAGCTTTCTTT. Its translation: CASRPQITGVNTEAFF.

The chain uses TRBV6-6 and TRBJ2-5, with 11 bases lining up with TRBD1. Germline V gives CDR1 MNHNY, CDR2 SVGAGI (reference sequence). The CDR3 totals 16 residues. The V segment lost 0 bases and the J segment 5 bases; nucleotides outside the gene matches: 5. The CDR3 reads CASSYSGQGDGETQYF. The CDR3 nucleotides are TGTGCCAGCAGTTACTCGGGACAGGGGGATGGCGAGACCCAGTACTTC.

This clone has more than one count but fewer than ten. The genes are TRBV2 and TRBJ1-6; 9 bases are a match to TRBD1. The CDR3 has 14 residues. V lost 9 bases and J lost 9; bases outside the gene matches: 9. The germline V gene encodes CDR1 SNHLY and CDR2 FYNNEI. CDR3 in amino acids: CASTPDRGSSPLHF. The CDR3 DNA reads TGTGCCAGTACCCCGGACAGGGGAAGTTCACCCCTCCACTTT.

The genes are TRBV30 and TRBJ1-1; D is uncertain. The V and J ends lost 3 bases and 1 base respectively, with 3 bases between them. CDR3 length: 11 residues. Germline CDR1 is GTSNPN and CDR2 is SVGIG (reference sequence). This CDR3 is CAWSRNTEAFF. Written as DNA, the CDR3 is TGTGCCTGGAGCAGGAACACTGAAGCTTTCTTT. The full variable domain, with the rest looked up from reference TRBV30 and TRBJ1-1, is SQTIHQWPATLVQPVGSPLSLECTVEGTSNPNLYWYRQAAGRGLQLLFYSVGIGQISSEVPQNLSASRPQDRQFILSSKKLLLSDSGFYLCAWSRNTEAFFGQGTRLTVV.

The V gene is TRBV6-1, the J gene TRBJ1-1, with a weak D call TRBD1 (5 bases). Trimming shortened V by 2 bases and J by 0 bases, and 13 bases separated the two germline ends. CDR1 is MNHNS, CDR2 SASEGT, per germline. The CDR3 is made up of 16 amino acids. CDR3 sequence reads: CASSEPPGLMNTEAFF. DNA for the CDR3: TGTGCCAGCAGTGAACCCCCAGGGCTGATGAACACTGAAGCTTTCTTT.

In DNA form, the CDR3 reads TGTGCCAGCAGTTTAAGAGTCCTCACTGAAGCTTTCTTT. Its protein product is CASSLRVLTEAFF. This chain links TRBV28 with TRBJ1-1; D uncertain. Trimming pared 2 bases from V and 4 bases from J, leaving 8 bases between. Germline loops: CDR1 MDHEN, CDR2 SYDVKM. This CDR3 has 13 amino acids.

The gene calls are TRBV4-2 and TRBJ1-1; TRBD1 matches 7 bases. Looked up from germline, CDR1 is LGHNA and CDR2 is YNFKEQ. This CDR3 is 16 amino acids long. The J segment lost 1 base and the V segment lost 4 bases, leaving 9 bases of the junction unmatched. The CDR3 reads CASSPLEGAGNTEAFF. The CDR3 bases are TGTGCCAGCAGCCCCCTAGAGGGGGCGGGGAACACTGAAGCTTTCTTT.

The V gene is TRBV20-1, the J gene TRBJ2-7; maybe TRBD2 (5 bases). The CDR3 is 11 amino acids. Germline V gene data show CDR1 as DFQATT and CDR2 as SNEGSKA (reference sequence). Trimming shortened V by 6 bases and J by 3 bases, and 9 bases separated the two germline ends. Here the CDR3 reads CSAADYYEQYF. The CDR3 nucleotides read TGCAGTGCCGCAGACTACTACGAGCAGTACTTC.

V usage is TRBV7-9 and J usage is TRBJ2-3; perhaps TRBD2 as D (6 bases). V was cut by 6 bases and J by 3 bases, with 16 bases left in between. The CDR3 sequence is 15 residues long. Germline CDR1 SEHNR, CDR2 FQNEAQ (reference sequence). This CDR3 is CASSPGTPATDTQYF. The CDR3 nucleotides are TGTGCCAGCAGTCCCGGGACTCCTGCAACAGATACGCAGTATTTT. Based on the CDR3 plus reference TRBV7-9 and TRBJ2-3, the full variable domain is DTGVSQNPRHKITKRGQNVTFRCDPISEHNRLYWYRQTLGQGPEFLTYFQNEAQLEKSRLLSDRFSAERPKGSFSTLEIQRTEQGDSAMYLCASSPGTPATDTQYFGPGTRLTVL.

This clone was detected once. The genes are TRBV6-1 and TRBJ1-6; 7 bases line up with TRBD1. Losses at the gene ends were 6 bases for V and 5 bases for J; bases not matched to a gene: 4. Germline-derived CDR1 and CDR2 are MNHNS and SASEGT. This CDR3 is built from 14 residues. The CDR3 region has the DNA TGTGCCAGCAGAAAACAGGGGCATAATTCACCCCTCCACTTT. It translates to CASRKQGHNSPLHF.

The chain has TRBV21-1 and TRBJ1-1; the table's D call of TRBD1 was not tested on the DNA. TRBV21-1 is a pseudogene segment. The CDR3 runs 16 residues. Written as DNA, the CDR3 is TGTGCCAGCAGCAAAAGGGGGCAGGGGGAGGACACTGAAGCTTTCTTT. Protein product: CASSKRGQGEDTEAFF.

This clone was counted only a few times. The gene calls are TRBV30 and TRBJ2-7; 7 bases map to TRBD2. The ends lost 3 bases at V and 5 bases at J; junction bases unmatched: 10. The length of the CDR3 is 14 residues. CDR1 GTSNPN and CDR2 SVGIG come from the germline V gene (reference sequence). The CDR3 DNA reads TGTGCCTGGAGAACGGGAGCGGGATTCGACGAGCAGTACTTC. The encoded protein is CAWRTGAGFDEQYF.

This chain uses TRBV9 with TRBJ2-3; TRBD2 is a possible D gene (5 bases). Deletions cut 0 bases from V and 6 bases from J, with 8 bases between. Germline CDR1 reads SGDLS; CDR2 reads YYNGEE. The CDR3 sequence is 13 residues long. CDR3 coding DNA: TGTGCCAGCAGCGTAGTTCTAGCTGATACGCAGTATTTT. It is translated as CASSVVLADTQYF.

The chain carries TRBV28 and TRBJ2-1; 9 bases are a match to TRBD1. CDR3 length equals 17 residues. In germline, CDR1 is MDHEN, CDR2 SYDVKM. With 2 bases clipped from V and 7 bases from J, the junction kept 12 bases outside the gene matches. The CDR3: CASSLRYRGLRGNEQFF. The CDR3 DNA follows: TGTGCCAGCAGTTTACGCTACAGGGGGCTTCGAGGGAATGAGCAGTTCTTC.

V is TRBV7-2 and J is TRBJ2-7; 9 bases are a match to TRBD2. The CDR3 extends over 17 amino acids. Germline V gene sequence: CDR1 SGHTA, CDR2 FQGNSA. V shed 5 bases, J shed 2 bases, and the junction held 13 bases outside the gene matches. The CDR3 region is CASSSRGTSITTYEQYF. The DNA of the CDR3 is TGTGCCAGCAGCAGTAGAGGGACTAGCATCACGACCTACGAGCAGTACTTC.

V usage is TRBV4-1 and J usage is TRBJ2-7, with TRBD2 as a possible D gene (6 bases). The CDR3 is made up of 14 amino acids. The V end lost 0 bases, the J end lost 2 bases, and 8 bases lay between the germline ends. Germline CDR1 is MGHRA and CDR2 is YSYEKL. The CDR3 is CASSQDQRAYEQYF. The CDR3 DNA reads TGCGCCAGCAGCCAAGACCAGCGGGCCTACGAGCAGTACTTC.

The rearrangement uses TRBV6-5 and TRBJ2-7; TRBD1 might be the D (5 bases). Germline CDR1 MNHEY, CDR2 SVGAGI. Trimming left V 6 bases short and J 3 bases short, with 6 bases between. The CDR3 has 11 residues. DNA for the CDR3: TGTGCCAGCAGAGACAGCTACGAGCAGTACTTC. Translation gives CASRDSYEQYF.

The CDR3 loop is CASSLLAGGSSYEQYF. The CDR3, as DNA: TGTGCCAGCAGTTTGTTAGCGGGAGGTAGCTCCTACGAGCAGTACTTC. The chain links TRBV27 to TRBJ2-7, with 10 bases that match TRBD2. After removal of 3 bases from V and 0 bases from J, the junction contained 5 bases not matched to a gene. CDR3 size: 16 residues. Germline-derived CDR1 and CDR2 are MNHEY and SMNVEV (reference sequence).